The 20 T cell receptor beta chains presented below share a single source sample, sequenced in a study of cytomegalovirus exposure and HLA in healthy donors. The PCR was carried out with 60 Vbeta primers and 13 Jbeta primers. TCRdb's table, derived via immunoSEQ multiplex PCR, lists solely in-frame clones and lacks some. The table includes some 120,000 clones, 15% to 19% detected once. Sequenced material: PBMCs. The source of these receptors is a woman aged 18-29 years in good health and CMV-seronegative.

The CDR3 nucleotides are TGTGCCAGCAGTGACGACAGGGACACCGGGGAGCTGTTTTTT. This translates into CASSDDRDTGELFF. The V gene is TRBV6-1, the J gene TRBJ2-2; TRBD1 matches 7 bases. Trimming took 3 bases from V and 3 from J; bases not matched to a gene: 1. Germline V gives CDR1 MNHNS, CDR2 SASEGT. The CDR3 has 14 amino acids.

The rearrangement links TRBV7-8 to TRBJ2-1, with TRBD2 identical over 9 bases. The germline gives CDR1 SGHVS, CDR2 FQNEAQ. The CDR3 is 16 residues long. Trimming cost V 10 bases and J 7 bases; bases outside gene matches: 17. CDR3 DNA: TGTGCCAACACCCCGAGGCGGGAGGGCCGATGGAATGAGCAGTTCTTC. Residues: CANTPRREGRWNEQFF.

This clone showed up just a few times. This rearrangement joins TRBV6-1 to TRBJ2-7; D gene ambiguous. Germline V gene sequence: CDR1 MNHNS, CDR2 SASEGT. Trimming left V 0 bases short and J 2 bases short, with 14 bases between. This CDR3 spans 16 amino acids. CDR3 in amino acids: CASSEASGSSPYEQYF. CDR3 DNA sequence: TGTGCCAGCAGTGAAGCATCGGGTAGTTCACCCTACGAGCAGTACTTC.

The chain joins TRBV7-2 to TRBJ1-2; no clear D gene. The germline gives CDR1 SGHTA, CDR2 FQGNSA. Trimming shortened V by 5 bases and J by 3 bases, and 13 bases separated the two germline ends. CDR3 length: 14 residues. CDR3 nucleotides: TGTGCCAGCAGCATACAGAGTCAGGACTATGGCTACACCTTC. It yields the protein CASSIQSQDYGYTF.

This clone appeared a few times. Other DNA sequences in this sample translate to the same CDR3. The chain has TRBV6-5 and TRBJ1-1, with 11 bases aligning to TRBD1. CDR1 is MNHEY, CDR2 SVGAGI, per germline. The CDR3 has 15 amino acids. V gave up 5 bases and J gave up 7 bases; unmatched junction bases: 9. As DNA, the CDR3 is TGTGCCAGCAGTCTTGAGTGGACAGGGGGCGATGAAGCTTTCTTT. It specifies CASSLEWTGGDEAFF.

This clone was seen a handful of times. This sequence joins TRBV5-3 and TRBJ2-7; 11 nucleotides match TRBD2. TRBV5-3 is labeled an ORF, and its function is uncertain. Trimming at V came to 0 bases and at J to 5 bases, leaving 4 bases not matched to a gene. The CDR3 runs to 15 residues. The CDR3 DNA follows: TGTGCCAGAAGCTTGGGAATAGCGGGAGGGCACGAGCAGTACTTC. Residues: CARSLGIAGGHEQYF.

The chain couples TRBV7-2 to TRBJ2-5, with 10 positions matching TRBD1. The CDR3 extends over 13 amino acids. The germline gives CDR1 SGHTA, CDR2 FQGNSA. Unmatched junction bases numbered 1, after V lost 4 bases and J lost 5 bases. The CDR3 DNA is TGTGCCAGCAGCTCGGGACAGGGGGAGACCCAGTACTTC. Its protein is CASSSGQGETQYF.

This clone came up a few times. The gene calls are TRBV28 and TRBJ2-5; 10 positions match TRBD1. V trimming: 8 bases; J trimming: 0 bases; junction bases outside the gene matches: 12. In germline, CDR1 is MDHEN, CDR2 SYDVKM. The CDR3 spans 17 residues. The CDR3 DNA reads TGTGCCAGCCTCTCGGGACAGGGGCCTCTCGACCAAGAGACCCAGTACTTC. This sequence encodes CASLSGQGPLDQETQYF.

In this sample, this clone turned up a few times. Other DNA sequences in this specimen translate into the identical CDR3. J is TRBJ1-1 and V is TRBV30, with D maybe TRBD1 (5 bases). Trimming shortened V by 2 bases and J by 5 bases, and 15 bases separated the two germline ends. This CDR3 region has 14 residues. From germline, CDR1 is GTSNPN and CDR2 SVGIG (reference sequence). CDR3 protein: CAWSLAGMGTEAFF. The CDR3 nucleotides read TGTGCCTGGAGTTTGGCAGGGATGGGGACTGAAGCTTTCTTT.

This clone turned up a few times. V is TRBV6-5 and J is TRBJ2-5; no clear D. V shed 2 bases and J shed 2 bases, with 6 bases lying between them. The CDR3 contains 13 residues. Germline CDR1 and CDR2: MNHEY and SVGAGI. The CDR3: CASSYDWQETQYF. CDR3 sequence (DNA): TGTGCCAGCAGTTACGACTGGCAAGAGACCCAGTACTTC.

This clone was seen more than once but under ten times. The chain links TRBV5-4 to TRBJ1-2; 9 bases align to TRBD1. The germline V gene encodes CDR1 SGHNT and CDR2 YYREEE (reference sequence). With V trimmed by 4 bases and J by 2 bases, 6 bases remained unmatched. The CDR3 has 15 residues. The CDR3 DNA is TGTGCCAGCAGCCGAGGGACAGGGTTAAACTATGGCTACACCTTC. Encoded protein: CASSRGTGLNYGYTF.

This clone was picked up a small number of times. The V gene is TRBV30, the J gene TRBJ2-2; 11 nucleotides agree with TRBD2. Germline V lookup: CDR1 GTSNPN, CDR2 SVGIG (reference sequence). This CDR3 spans 14 amino acids. J was trimmed by 8 bases and V by 5 bases; bases with no gene match: 7. CDR3 in amino acids: CAWAGTSGRGELFF. For the CDR3, the DNA is TGTGCCTGGGCCGGGACTAGCGGAAGGGGGGAGCTGTTTTTT.

This clone was seen a handful of times. V usage is TRBV4-1 and J usage is TRBJ2-7; TRBD2 agrees at 8 bases. V lost 4 bases, J lost 5 bases, and 13 bases stayed unmatched. The CDR3 loop spans 16 amino acids. Germline values: CDR1 MGHRA, CDR2 YSYEKL. In DNA form, the CDR3 reads TGCGCCAGCAGCCCACGGGTTAGCGGGACGGGGAACGAGCAGTACTTC. Translating it yields CASSPRVSGTGNEQYF.

In this sample, this clone turned up many times. The chain is built from TRBV9 and TRBJ2-5, with 8 bases aligning to TRBD2. Trimming removed 4 bases from V and 2 bases from J; junction bases left unmatched: 10. Germline values: CDR1 SGDLS, CDR2 YYNGEE. The CDR3 totals 16 residues. CDR3 nucleotides: TGTGCCAGCAGCCCGGCGGGGGGCCCTCCTCAAGAGACCCAGTACTTC. Translated: CASSPAGGPPQETQYF. Looking up the rest from reference TRBV9 and TRBJ2-5 gives the full variable domain: DSGVTQTPKHLITATGQRVTLRCSPRSGDLSVYWYQQSLDQGLQFLIQYYNGEERAKGNILERFSAQQFPDLHSELNLSSLELGDSALYFCASSPAGGPPQETQYFGPGTRLLVL.

The chain combines TRBV5-1 with TRBJ2-5; 10 bases agree with TRBD2. Germline V gene data show CDR1 as SGHRS and CDR2 as YFSETQ. V dropped 5 bases and J dropped 3; count of bases not matched to a gene: 4. CDR3 length equals 14 residues. The CDR3 DNA sequence: TGCGCCAGCAGTTTCAGCGGGGGGGAAGAGACCCAGTACTTC. Its translation is CASSFSGGEETQYF. Filled out from reference TRBV5-1 and TRBJ2-5, the complete variable domain reads KAGVTQTPRYLIKTRGQQVTLSCSPISGHRSVSWYQQTPGQGLQFLFEYFSETQRNKGNFPGRFSGRQFSNSRSEMNVSTLELGDSALYLCASSFSGGEETQYFGPGTRLLVL.

This rearrangement joins TRBV5-4 to TRBJ2-1; TRBD2 is a possible D gene (5 bases). V dropped 0 bases and J dropped 8 bases, with 12 bases sitting between them. CDR1 is SGHNT and CDR2 is YYREEE in the germline V gene (reference sequence). The CDR3 spans 14 residues. CDR3 protein: CASSLGLGRDEQFF. CDR3 coding DNA: TGTGCCAGCAGCTTGGGACTCGGGCGGGATGAGCAGTTCTTC.

The V call is TRBV4-1, the J call TRBJ1-4, with 9 bases matching TRBD1. Germline loops: CDR1 MGHRA, CDR2 YSYEKL. This CDR3 has 15 amino acids. J lost 5 bases, V lost 7 bases, and 8 bases had no gene match. CDR3 in DNA: TGCGCCAGCAATACGGGACAGGGTTACAATGAAAAACTGTTTTTT. Protein: CASNTGQGYNEKLFF.

This chain uses TRBV30 with TRBJ1-6; 7 bases are a match to TRBD1. Germline-derived CDR1 and CDR2 are GTSNPN and SVGIG (reference sequence). The junction had 7 bases not matched to a gene; V was cut back by 2 bases and J by 0 bases. This CDR3 has 17 residues. The CDR3 loop reads CAWSTRQGVSYNSPLHF. CDR3 bases: TGTGCCTGGAGTACGAGACAGGGAGTCTCCTATAATTCACCCCTCCACTTT.

This clone was counted a few times. The V gene is TRBV15, the J gene TRBJ2-7; D is perhaps TRBD2 (6 bases). The V end was cut by 1 base, the J end by 4 bases, with 14 bases between. The CDR3 extends over 15 amino acids. Germline V CDR1 and CDR2: LNHNV, YYDKDF (reference sequence). The CDR3 here is CATSRGDGSVYEQYF. CDR3 bases: TGTGCCACCAGCAGAGGGGACGGGAGTGTATACGAGCAGTACTTC. Supplemented by reference TRBV15 and TRBJ2-7, the full variable domain reads DAMVIQNPRYQVTQFGKPVTLSCSQTLNHNVMYWYQQKSSQAPKLLFHYYDKDFNNEADTPDNFQSRRPNTSFCFLDIRSPGLGDTAMYLCATSRGDGSVYEQYFGPGTRLTVT.

This clone was detected only a few times. The chain recombines TRBV4-2 with TRBJ1-5; 9 bases align to TRBD1. The CDR3 spans 15 residues. Germline V CDR1 and CDR2: LGHNA, YNFKEQ. V was pared by 3 bases and J by 6 bases, with 6 bases of the junction left unmatched. CDR3 residues: CASSQPGTGSQPQHF. As DNA, the CDR3 is TGTGCCAGCAGCCAGCCGGGGACAGGGAGTCAGCCCCAGCATTTT.